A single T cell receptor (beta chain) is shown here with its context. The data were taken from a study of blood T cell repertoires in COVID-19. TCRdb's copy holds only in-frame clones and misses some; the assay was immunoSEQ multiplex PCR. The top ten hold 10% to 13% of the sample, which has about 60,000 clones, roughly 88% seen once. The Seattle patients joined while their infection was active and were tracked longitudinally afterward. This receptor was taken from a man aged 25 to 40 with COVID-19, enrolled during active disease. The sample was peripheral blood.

As DNA, the CDR3 is TGTGCCAGCAGCCAAGATGGCAGAACCAATTCACCCCTCCACTTT. Translated, it gives CASSQDGRTNSPLHF. The J gene is TRBJ1-6, the V gene TRBV14; the D is unclear. Germline lookup yields CDR1 SGHDN and CDR2 FVKESK. Trimming shortened V by 0 bases and J by 7 bases, and 10 bases separated the two germline ends. This CDR3 comprises 15 residues.